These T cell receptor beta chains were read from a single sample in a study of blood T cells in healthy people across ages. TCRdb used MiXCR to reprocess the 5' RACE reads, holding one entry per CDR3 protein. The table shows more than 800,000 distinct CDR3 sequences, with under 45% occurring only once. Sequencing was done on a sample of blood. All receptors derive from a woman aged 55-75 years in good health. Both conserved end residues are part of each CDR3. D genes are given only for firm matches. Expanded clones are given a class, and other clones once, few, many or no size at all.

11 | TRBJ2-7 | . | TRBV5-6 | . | TGTGCCTGCAGCTTGGACTACGAGCAGTACTTC | CACSLDYEQYF
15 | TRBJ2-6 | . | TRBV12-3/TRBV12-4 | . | TGTGCCAGCAGCCTAGGACTCCCTGGGGCCAACGTCCTGACTTTC | CASSLGLPGANVLTF
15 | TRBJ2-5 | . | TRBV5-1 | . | TGCGCCAGCAGCTTGGACCAGGGGAGTACAATGGTGCAGTACTTC | CASSLDQGSTMVQYF
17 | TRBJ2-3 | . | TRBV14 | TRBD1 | TGTGCCAGCAGCCAAGGCCCGGACAGGCCGAACACAGATACGCAGTATTTT | CASSQGPDRPNTDTQYF
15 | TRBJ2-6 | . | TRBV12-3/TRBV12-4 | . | TGTGCCAGCAGCAACACAGGGCCCGGGGCCAACGTCCTGACTTTC | CASSNTGPGANVLTF
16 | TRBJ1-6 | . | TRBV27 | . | TGTGCCAGCAACGCCTTCGGGTCGTCCTATAATTCACCCCTCCACTTT | CASNAFGSSYNSPLHF
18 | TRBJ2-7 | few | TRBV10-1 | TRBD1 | TGCGCCAGCAGTGACCGATCCGGGACAGGTATGAGCTCCTACGAGCAGTACTTC | CASSDRSGTGMSSYEQYF
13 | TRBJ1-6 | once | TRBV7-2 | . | TGTGCCAGCAGCTGCGGGACTCTATCTTCCCTCCACTTT | CASSCGTLSSLHF
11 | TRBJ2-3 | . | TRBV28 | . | TGTGCCACCACAGGGTGGGATACGCAGTATTTT | CATTGWDTQYF
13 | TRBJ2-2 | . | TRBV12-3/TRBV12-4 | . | TGTGCCAGCAGTTTAAAGGGGGAGGGGGAGCTGTTTTTT | CASSLKGEGELFF
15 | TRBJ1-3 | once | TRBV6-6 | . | TGTGCCAGCAGCCCTGCACACGGCTCTGGAAACACCATATATTTT | CASSPAHGSGNTIYF
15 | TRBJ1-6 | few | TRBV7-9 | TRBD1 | TGTGCCAGCAGCTCCCGACAGGGCCGAGATTCACCCCTCCACTTT | CASSSRQGRDSPLHF
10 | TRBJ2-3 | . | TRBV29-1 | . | TGCAGCGCAGGGGAAAATACGCAGTATTTT | CSAGENTQYF
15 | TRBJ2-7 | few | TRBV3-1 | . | TGTGCCAGCAGCCAAGAAGTCCACAGGGCGGGCGAGCAGTACTTC | CASSQEVHRAGEQYF
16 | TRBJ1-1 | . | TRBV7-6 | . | TGTGCCAGCAGCTTAGATCGGGGCTTAACTAACACTGAAGCTTTCTTT | CASSLDRGLTNTEAFF
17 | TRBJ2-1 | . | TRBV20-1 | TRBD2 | TGCGGTGCTAGAGATTTCTGGCGGGAGGGCTCCTACAATGAGCAGTTCTTC | CGARDFWREGSYNEQFF
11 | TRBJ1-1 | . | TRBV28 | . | TGTGCCAGCAGTTTATACGTTGAAGCTTTCTTT | CASSLYVEAFF
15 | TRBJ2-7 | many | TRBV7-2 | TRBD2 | TGTGCCAGCGGCGTACCGGGACTAGCTCCCTACGAGCAGTACTTC | CASGVPGLAPYEQYF
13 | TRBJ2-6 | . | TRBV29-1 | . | TGCAGCGTTGTAGGCGGGTGGGCCAACGTCCTGACTTTC | CSVVGGWANVLTF
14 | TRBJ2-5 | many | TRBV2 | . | TGTGCCAGCAGTGAAAGCGGAGGGACGGAGACCCAGTACTTC | CASSESGGTETQYF
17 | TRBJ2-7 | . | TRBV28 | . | TGTGCCAGCAGACTCCTCTTGCCACAGGGAGGTACTTACGAGCAGTACTTC | CASRLLLPQGGTYEQYF
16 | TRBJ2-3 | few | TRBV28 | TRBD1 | TGTGCCAGCAGATCGGACAGGTATGAGAGCACAGATACGCAGTATTTT | CASRSDRYESTDTQYF
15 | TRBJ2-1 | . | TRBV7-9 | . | TGTGCCAGCAAATACGTTGGTTCGCCGGACAATGAGCAGTTCTTC | CASKYVGSPDNEQFF
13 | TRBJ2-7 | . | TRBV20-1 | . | TGCAGTGCTCTACGTGTCAGCTCCTACGAGCAGTACTTC | CSALRVSSYEQYF
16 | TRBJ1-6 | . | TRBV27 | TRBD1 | TGTGCCAGCAGTTTCGGGACAGGGGGAAATAATTCACCCCTCCACTTT | CASSFGTGGNNSPLHF
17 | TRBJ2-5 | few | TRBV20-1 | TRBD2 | TGCAGTGCTAGAGATCTGGGAGGTAGCGGGACTTGGGAGACCCAGTACTTC | CSARDLGGSGTWETQYF
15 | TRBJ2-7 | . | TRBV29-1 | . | TGCAGCGTCTTGAGTGGTACTAGCAGGTTCGACGAGCAGTACTTC | CSVLSGTSRFDEQYF
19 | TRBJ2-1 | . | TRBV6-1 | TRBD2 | TGTGCCAGCAGTCTCACCGGGACTAGCGGGAGGGAGTCCTACAATGAGCAGTTCTTC | CASSLTGTSGRESYNEQFF
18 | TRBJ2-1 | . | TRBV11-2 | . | TGTGCCAGCAGCTTAGACCCCATGGCTTGGGGGGTTACAAATGAGCAGTTCTTC | CASSLDPMAWGVTNEQFF
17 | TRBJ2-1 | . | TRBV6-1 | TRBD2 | TGTGCCAGCAAGGGCCCCAGTATTAGCGGGAATATCAATGAGCAGTTCTTC | CASKGPSISGNINEQFF
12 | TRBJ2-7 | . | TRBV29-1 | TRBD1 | TGCAGCGTATACGGGACAGGCTACGAGCAGTACTTC | CSVYGTGYEQYF
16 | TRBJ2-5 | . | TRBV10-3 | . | TGTGCCATCAGTGAGTCGAGTCAGGGCCTCCAAGAGACCCAGTACTTC | CAISESSQGLQETQYF
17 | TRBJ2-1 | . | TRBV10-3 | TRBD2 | TGTGCCATCAGTGACCCGGAGACGGGAGGCCATCTTGTTAAGCAGTTCTTC | CAISDPETGGHLVKQFF
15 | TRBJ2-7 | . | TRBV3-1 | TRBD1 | TGTGCCAACAGCCCTCACAGACAGGGGACCTACGAGCAGTACTTC | CANSPHRQGTYEQYF
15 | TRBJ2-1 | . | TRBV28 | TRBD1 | TGTGCCAGCAGGCCAGGGGGCTTTGACTACAATGAGCAGTTCTTC | CASRPGGFDYNEQFF
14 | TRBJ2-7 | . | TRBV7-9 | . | TGTGCCAGCAGCCTCCGGGACCCTAGGGACGAGCAGTACTTC | CASSLRDPRDEQYF
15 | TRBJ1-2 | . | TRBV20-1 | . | TGCAGTGCTAGAGATCGACGGGGGCTCGTCTATGGCTACACCTTC | CSARDRRGLVYGYTF